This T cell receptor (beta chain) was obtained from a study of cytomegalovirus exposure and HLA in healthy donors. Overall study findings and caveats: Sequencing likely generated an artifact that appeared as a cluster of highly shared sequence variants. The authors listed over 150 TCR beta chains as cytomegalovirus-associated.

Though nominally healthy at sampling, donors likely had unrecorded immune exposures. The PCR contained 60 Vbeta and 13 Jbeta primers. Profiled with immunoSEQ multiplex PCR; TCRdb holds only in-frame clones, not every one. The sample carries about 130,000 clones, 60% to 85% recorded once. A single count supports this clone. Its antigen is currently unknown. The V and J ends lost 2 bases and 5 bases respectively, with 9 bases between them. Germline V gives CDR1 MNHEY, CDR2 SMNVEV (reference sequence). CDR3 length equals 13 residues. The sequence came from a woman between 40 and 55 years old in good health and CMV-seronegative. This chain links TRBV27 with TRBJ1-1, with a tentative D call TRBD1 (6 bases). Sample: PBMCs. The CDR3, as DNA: TGTGCCAGCAGTTTAACAGGGAGTACTGAAGCTTTCTTT. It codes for CASSLTGSTEAFF.